These T cell receptor beta chains were read from a single sample in a study of B cell selection in AIRE deficiency. TCRdb's copy holds only in-frame clones and misses some; the assay was immunoSEQ multiplex PCR. The sample lists about 23,000 clones, roughly 97% seen once, with 0.17% in the top ten. The sequenced material came from conventional CD4+ T cells sorted from PBMCs. All receptors derive from a human donor with AIRE deficiency. CDR3s leave out the opening cysteine and the closing phenylalanine or tryptophan. Some rows mark clone size as missing; the rest say once, few, many or name a class of expanded clone.

V gene	CDR3 length	clone size	J gene	CDR3 protein
TRBV7-9	10	few	TRBJ2-5	ASSLAGETQY
TRBV18	13	-	-	ASTNRLAGIYEQY
TRBV5-6	15	-	TRBJ2-5	ASSGAGRPLIQETQY
TRBV28	9	-	TRBJ2-7	ASSSHYEQY
TRBV11-2	14	-	TRBJ2-1	ASSSPQSKGRNEQF
TRBV11-2	10	-	TRBJ1-2	ASSFEGDGYT
TRBV10-3	12	-	TRBJ2-2	AIRGSSDTGELF
TRBV30	11	-	TRBJ2-2	AWSMESTGELF
TRBV28	13	-	TRBJ1-6	ASSLGQGAGSPLH
TRBV7-3	13	once	TRBJ2-7	ASSLTPGPSYEQY
TRBV25-1	12	-	TRBJ2-1	ATVGLAGANEQF
TRBV18	12	-	TRBJ2-4	ASSPGQGYGIQY